This T cell receptor (beta chain) was recorded in a study of T cells after yellow fever vaccination (dated by TCRdb to the late 2010s). For the wider study: The SMART-Seq v4 Ultra Low Input RNA kit was used to prepare libraries from fractions with low cell numbers. Bulk TCR alpha and beta repertoires were sequenced longitudinally to track T-cell clones before and after primary and booster YFV17D yellow fever vaccination. Two healthy male donors, one aged 18 to 30 and one aged 30 to 39 years, were included in the cohort. Bulk PBMC replicates and cell subsets were isolated from blood drawn at multiple timepoints before and after both primary and secondary immunization. Overall results and qualifications from the work: Compared with the primary T-cell response, the secondary T-cell response was faster but weaker, reaching its peak on day 5 rather than on day 15. Because the study included only a couple of donors, the extent to which the findings can be generalized is limited. A small fraction of clonotypes appeared in both the CD4 and CD8 compartments, likely as a result of convergent recombination. After the booster, most of the clones that had expanded following primary vaccination were detected again (roughly 97% of CD4 and around 88% of CD8), which suggests that memory was broadly maintained. Computational filtering was needed because FACS-sorted repertoires could contain abundant contaminating clonotypes from the bulk population.

Remarks on this clonotype: Its antigen is unknown. No quality values exist for individual bases; no much larger clone is one base distant.

For CDR1 and CDR2, the germline V gene lists SGHTA and FQGNSA. Trimming at the junction amounts to 2 bases on V and 8 bases on J, and the germline ends lie 11 bases apart. The CDR3 runs 13 residues from the cysteine to the phenylalanine. Just CDR3 DNA is preserved here, 39 bases in frame from base 1. TCR cDNA was synthesized by 5'RACE template switching, which introduced a universal primer site and unique molecular identifiers. cDNA synthesis was primed from both the TCR alpha and TCR beta constant segments. Library amplification used two PCR steps, and the second PCR step added sample barcodes and sequencing adapters. Sequencing of libraries was performed on Illumina HiSeq 2500 (2x100 bp) or NovaSeq (2x150 bp). The authors' pipeline ran thus. MIGEC handled demultiplexing of reads and collapsing into UMI consensus sequences, while MiXCR performed V(D)J alignment. Vaccine-responding clonotypes were identified with edgeR using replicate PBMC samples, with FDR below 0.01 and a log2 fold change above 5 up to day 15 being required. Bulk clonotypes were assigned CD4 or CD8 identity according to which sequenced CD4 or CD8 repertoire held them at higher abundance. The public reads were reanalyzed by TCRdb: fastp trimming at Q25, MiXCR alignment, in-frame beta chains only. Each entry is one CDR3 protein sequence, shown with its most common DNA and genes. It is TCRdb's table, rather than the study itself, that gives the V and J calls and clone size. Recorded for this sample are nearly 550,000 distinct CDR3 sequences; about 19% of them occurred a single time. The top ten clonotypes cover around an eighth of the sample.

The treatment or condition label here, explained by the study, means: live attenuated yellow fever vaccine strain. At each blood-draw timepoint, two biological replicates of bulk PBMCs were collected. PBMCs were isolated from peripheral blood using a standard Ficoll-Paque protocol. RNA was extracted with TriZol from bulk PBMCs, CD4 and CD8 fractions, and dextramer-positive and dextramer-negative fractions. The chain is encoded by TRBV7-2 joined to TRBJ2-3; the D gene is perhaps TRBD2, on 5 matching bases. The TCR originated in a man under 40 who received the YFV17D yellow fever vaccine. This specimen consisted of PBMCs, obtained 15 days after the yellow fever booster vaccination. The bases read TGTGCCAGCAGCTTATTCGGAGAGGGTACGCAGTATTTT. Its coded protein is CASSLFGEGTQYF. The CDR3, completed at both ends by the reference TRBV7-2 and TRBJ2-3 genes, gives the full variable domain GAGVSQSPSNKVTEKGKDVELRCDPISGHTALYWYRQSLGQGLEFLIYFQGNSAPDKSGLPSDRFSAERTGGSVSTLTIQRTQQEDSAVYLCASSLFGEGTQYFGPGTRLTVL.